The present entry profiles one T cell receptor beta chain with its context. Its antigen is not known. This sample is drawn from a study of monozygotic twins with inflammatory bowel disease. Findings and limits, study-wide: Other individuals had fewer clonotypes in common with IBD patients than with healthy twins, especially with disease activity. Patient repertoires may have gained variability from differing immunosuppressive treatments.

The CDR3 has 14 residues. Looked up from germline, CDR1 is MNHNS and CDR2 is SASEGT. Whole blood supplied total RNA, and T cells were not sorted. Reanalyzing the 5' RACE reads, TCRdb keeps one entry per CDR3 protein, without DNA. The ten most abundant clones cover more than 1% of a sample with more than 110,000 distinct CDR3 sequences. This receptor was identified in a human donor with ulcerative colitis or Crohn's disease, or a healthy co-twin of an affected twin (not recorded which). What was sequenced was blood. The chain joins TRBV6-1 to TRBJ2-5; TCRdb lists TRBD2, though no DNA is available to test this call. CDR3 region: CASKGSGSQETQYF.